Presented here are 4 T cell receptor beta chains from one specimen sequenced in a study of cytomegalovirus exposure and HLA in healthy donors (dated by TCRdb to between 2016 and 2019). The library was built by means of the immunoSEQ multiplex PCR assay. For the multiplex PCR, a mixture combining 60 forward primers for TCR Vbeta segments and 13 reverse primers for TCR Jbeta segments was used. TCRdb holds this immuneACCESS table with in-frame rearrangements only. Some clones are missing; in checked studies, unresolved V genes explain under half, and the rest has no known cause. Across this sample there are about 180,000 clones, with over 75% seen only once. Over 2% of the sample goes to the ten largest clones. Sequencing was done on a sample of PBMCs. The receptors were gathered from a man aged 55 to 69 in good health and CMV-seronegative.

This clone was recorded only once. This chain uses TRBV27 with TRBJ2-7; TRBD2 agrees at 8 bases. Germline V gene lookup returns CDR1 MNHEY and CDR2 SMNVEV (reference sequence). Losses at the gene ends were 7 bases for V and 9 bases for J; bases not matched to a gene: 14. This CDR3 region has 14 residues. Here the CDR3 reads CASTVGLGGSRQYF. CDR3 DNA: TGTGCCAGCACTGTGGGACTAGGGGGTTCCCGGCAGTACTTC.

The CDR3 spells CASSDEGRPGLATYEQYF. The CDR3 DNA follows: TGTGCCAGCAGTGACGAAGGCAGGCCGGGACTAGCTACCTACGAGCAGTACTTC. V is TRBV27 and J is TRBJ2-7; 9 positions agree with TRBD2. The CDR3 consists of 18 residues. Trimming at V came to 5 bases and at J to 2 bases, leaving 16 bases not matched to a gene. Germline V CDR1 and CDR2: MNHEY, SMNVEV (reference sequence).

The rearrangement joins TRBV6-5 to TRBJ2-3, with a possible D match to TRBD2 (6 bases). Per germline, CDR1 MNHEY and CDR2 SVGAGI. The CDR3 is 14 amino acids. With 2 bases removed from V and 4 bases from J, the gap between germline ends came to 10 bases. The CDR3, as DNA: TGTGCCAGCAGTTACACGGCGGGATCAGATACGCAGTATTTT. The encoded protein is CASSYTAGSDTQYF.

This clone turned up a few times. The chain carries TRBV9 and TRBJ1-2; no clear D. The CDR3 loop spans 14 amino acids. Trimming shortened V by 3 bases and J by 4 bases, and 13 bases separated the two germline ends. The germline V gene encodes CDR1 SGDLS and CDR2 YYNGEE. CDR3 bases: TGTGCCAGCAGCGCCCAACCGCAGTCCTATGGCTACACCTTC. Translating gives CASSAQPQSYGYTF. The complete variable domain, with remaining parts taken from reference TRBV9 and TRBJ1-2, reads DSGVTQTPKHLITATGQRVTLRCSPRSGDLSVYWYQQSLDQGLQFLIQYYNGEERAKGNILERFSAQQFPDLHSELNLSSLELGDSALYFCASSAQPQSYGYTFGSGTRLTVV.